This T cell receptor (beta chain) was documented in a study of blood T cell repertoires in COVID-19. Study-wide context: The samples span acute and convalescent COVID-19 from the United States, Italy and Spain. PBMCs, B-cell-depleted T cells, or T cells were the source of the cDNA or gDNA that made up the material.

The V end lost 5 bases, the J end lost 9 bases, and 23 bases lay between the germline ends. The CDR3 has 16 residues. Germline V gene lookup returns CDR1 MNHEY and CDR2 SMNVEV (reference sequence). Authors' analysis steps: Estimation of nucleated cell counts relied on the amplification of reference gene primers. The protocol was immunoSEQ multiplex PCR, while the TCRdb copy is restricted to in-frame clones and leaves out a portion. V and J calls and clone size come straight from that table; D and trimming were deduced from the DNA. This table has about 54,000 clones, under 90% appearing once. Input material: peripheral blood. The V and J genes are TRBV27 and TRBJ2-1; a possible D gene is TRBD2 (6 bases). This clonotype was sampled from a man aged 40-50 years with active COVID-19. The CDR3 DNA sequence: TGTGCCAGCAGTCCCCCTGCGGGGACTCCCGTCGGTGAGCAGTTCTTC. This sequence encodes CASSPPAGTPVGEQFF.